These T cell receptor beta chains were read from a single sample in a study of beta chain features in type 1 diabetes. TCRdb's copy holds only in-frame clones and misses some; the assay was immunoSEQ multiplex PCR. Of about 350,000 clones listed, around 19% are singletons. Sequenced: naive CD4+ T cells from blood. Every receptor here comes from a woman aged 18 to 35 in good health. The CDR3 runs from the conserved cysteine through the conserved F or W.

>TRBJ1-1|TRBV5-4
CASSRSGTSPNTEAFF
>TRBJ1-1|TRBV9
CASSSQTNTEAFF
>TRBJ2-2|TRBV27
CASKYGTALHTGELFF
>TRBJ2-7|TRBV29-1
CSVEGTGSSYEQYF
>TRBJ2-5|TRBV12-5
CASGLVLGQETQYF
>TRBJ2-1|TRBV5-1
CASSLGGPYNEQFF
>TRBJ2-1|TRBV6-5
CASSEQVHNEQFF
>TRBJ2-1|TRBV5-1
CASNEQGPLNEQFF
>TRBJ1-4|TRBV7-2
CASSPTRNNEKLFF
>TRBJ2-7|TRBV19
CASSSGTTTSDVSQYF
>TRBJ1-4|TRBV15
CATRNRVTNEKLFF
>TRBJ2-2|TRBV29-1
CSVANTGELFF
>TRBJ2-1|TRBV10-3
CAISGAGGPSEQFF
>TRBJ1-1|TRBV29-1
CSVDTGGTEAFF
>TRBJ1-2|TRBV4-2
CASSQAGGGYNYGYTF
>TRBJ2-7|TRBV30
CAWSGSYRTVEQYF
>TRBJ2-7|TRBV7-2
CASSADRVGEQYF
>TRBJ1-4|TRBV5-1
CASSLLQEAKLFF
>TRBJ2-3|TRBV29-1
CSVTVPQGDTQYF